The 32 T cell receptor beta chains given below trace back to one sample, sequenced in a study of blood T cells in healthy people across ages. Alongside a J-beta primer mix, a sample-barcoded 5' primer served in a second PCR lasting about 6 to 11 cycles. TCRdb called the 5' RACE reads again in MiXCR, with one record for every CDR3 protein. Among some 370,000 distinct CDR3 sequences, roughly half were seen once, and the ten largest hold around 50%. What was sequenced was blood. These receptors came from a man between 60 and 70 years old in good health.

This clonotype was counted a single time. The chain links TRBV11-3 to TRBJ2-4; the match to TRBD1 covers 9 bases. V trimming: 5 bases; J trimming: 0 bases; junction bases outside the gene matches: 5. Germline V lookup: CDR1 SGHNT, CDR2 YENEEA. The CDR3 has 16 residues. CDR3 coding DNA: TGTGCCAGCAGCGTCGGGACAGGGCTAGCCAAAAACATTCAGTACTTC. Protein product: CASSVGTGLAKNIQYF.

This chain connects TRBV6-1 to TRBJ1-6; a weak D match, TRBD1 (5 bases). In germline, CDR1 is MNHNS, CDR2 SASEGT. The CDR3 loop spans 13 amino acids. V was pared by 7 bases and J by 8 bases, with 12 bases between. The CDR3 is CASTRTGDSPLHF. CDR3 in DNA: TGTGCCAGCACCCGGACGGGGGATTCACCCCTCCACTTT.

This clonotype has only a few counts. The V and J genes are TRBV12-3 or TRBV12-4 and TRBJ2-7, with 8 bases identical to TRBD1. With 6 bases clipped from V and 4 bases from J, the junction kept 5 bases outside the gene matches. There are 13 residues in the CDR3. CDR3 sequence reads: CASRLGQAYEQYF. CDR3 DNA: TGTGCCAGCAGGTTGGGACAGGCGTACGAGCAGTACTTC.

This clonotype was recorded a few times. The chain is built from TRBV3-1 and TRBJ2-5; 8 nucleotides line up with TRBD1. V was clipped by 2 bases and J by 3 bases; unmatched bases: 8. Germline CDR1 LGHDT, CDR2 YNNKEL (reference sequence). This CDR3 is 16 amino acids long. CDR3 DNA sequence: TGTGCCAGCAGCCAAACCGGGACAGGCCCCGAAGAGACCCAGTACTTC. It yields the protein CASSQTGTGPEETQYF.

J is TRBJ1-5 and V is TRBV15, with D unclear. The germline CDR1 and CDR2 sequences are LNHNV and YYDKDF (reference sequence). The germline V and J ends were trimmed by 0 bases and 1 base, with 13 bases remaining between them. This CDR3 is built from 17 residues. CDR3 DNA sequence: TGTGCCACCAGCAGAGACCCAAGTAGGGTCAGCAATCAGCCCCAGCATTTT. It codes for CATSRDPSRVSNQPQHF.

This rearrangement joins TRBV29-1 to TRBJ2-3, with D maybe TRBD2 (5 bases). V shed 8 bases and J shed 2 bases, with 20 bases lying between them. Germline V gives CDR1 SQVTM, CDR2 ANQGSEA. The CDR3 is made up of 15 amino acids. Here the CDR3 DNA reads TGCAGCACTATCCCCCAGCAGGAGGCCACAGATACGCAGTATTTT. Translated, it gives CSTIPQQEATDTQYF.

The rearrangement uses TRBV28 and TRBJ2-6; D may be TRBD1 (5 bases). Germline assignment: CDR1 MDHEN and CDR2 SYDVKM. There are 16 residues in the CDR3. The V end was cut by 6 bases, the J end by 0 bases, with 12 bases between. This CDR3 is CASRPMDISGANVLTF. Written as DNA, the CDR3 is TGTGCCAGCAGGCCCATGGACATCTCTGGGGCCAACGTCCTGACTTTC. The variable domain in full, with the rest retrieved from reference TRBV28 and TRBJ2-6, is DVKVTQSSRYLVKRTGEKVFLECVQDMDHENMFWYRQDPGLGLRLIYFSYDVKMKEKGDIPEGYSVSREKKERFSLILESASTNQTSMYLCASRPMDISGANVLTFGAGSRLTVL.

The chain recombines TRBV28 with TRBJ1-2; D is unclear. The CDR3 loop spans 12 amino acids. Trimming shortened V by 7 bases and J by 0 bases, and 6 bases separated the two germline ends. Germline V gene sequence: CDR1 MDHEN, CDR2 SYDVKM. Here the CDR3 DNA reads TGTGCCAGCACCCAGGCTAACTATGGCTACACCTTC. Encoded protein: CASTQANYGYTF.

Here the CDR3 DNA reads TGCGCCAGCAGCTTGGAAGGGACAGGGCATCAGCCCCAGCATTTT. As protein: CASSLEGTGHQPQHF. The chain joins TRBV5-1 to TRBJ1-5; TRBD1 agrees at 9 bases. The V and J ends lost 0 bases and 5 bases, in that order; junction bases with no gene match: 3. Germline values: CDR1 SGHRS, CDR2 YFSETQ. This CDR3 region has 15 residues.

This clonotype was found many times. DNA of the CDR3: TGCAGTGCCACCACCAGGACTAGCGGGGGCGTAGCCAAAAACATTCAGTACTTC. This gives the protein CSATTRTSGGVAKNIQYF. V gene TRBV20-1 combines with J gene TRBJ2-4; 13 bases line up with TRBD2. J lost 0 bases, V lost 6 bases, and 11 bases had no gene match. Germline assignment: CDR1 DFQATT and CDR2 SNEGSKA (reference sequence). This CDR3 has 18 amino acids.

The chain uses TRBV7-2 and TRBJ1-1; tentatively, D is TRBD1 (5 bases). Trimming shortened V by 10 bases and J by 1 base, and 13 bases separated the two germline ends. CDR3 length equals 13 residues. Germline V gene data show CDR1 as SGHTA and CDR2 as FQGNSA. The CDR3 protein is CATAGRRNTEAFF. In DNA, the CDR3 is TGTGCCACTGCGGGACGGCGGAACACTGAAGCTTTCTTT.

This clonotype was counted a few times. The chain is built from TRBV5-1 and TRBJ2-3, with a possible D match to TRBD2 (5 bases). Per the germline V gene, CDR1 is SGHRS and CDR2 is YFSETQ. V dropped 4 bases and J dropped 2 bases, with 14 bases sitting between them. The CDR3 has 15 amino acids. The CDR3 coding sequence is TGCGCCAGCAGCCCGCCACGGGGTGACACAGATACGCAGTATTTT. Its protein is CASSPPRGDTDTQYF.

V usage is TRBV7-6 and J usage is TRBJ2-3; D assignment may be TRBD1 or TRBD2 (5 bases each). The CDR3 contains 17 residues. V lost 5 bases, J lost 5 bases, and 23 bases lay in between. Germline assignment: CDR1 SGHVS and CDR2 FNYEAQ. The CDR3 sequence is CASSPYITGARKDTQYF. The CDR3 DNA reads as TGTGCCAGCAGCCCATATATTACCGGGGCCAGAAAAGATACGCAGTATTTT.

This clonotype appeared many times. The genes are TRBV6-2 or TRBV6-3 and TRBJ2-5; D is possibly TRBD2 (6 bases). Trimming cost V 0 bases and J 4 bases, with 12 bases left between them. From germline, CDR1 is MNHEY and CDR2 SVGEGT. CDR3 length equals 15 residues. The CDR3 loop is CASSYSSAGSETQYF. CDR3 nucleotides: TGTGCCAGCAGTTACTCGTCGGCGGGGTCAGAGACCCAGTACTTC.

The genes are TRBV7-2 and TRBJ2-7, with 7 bases fitting TRBD1. Germline CDR1 and CDR2: SGHTA and FQGNSA. After removal of 1 base from V and 4 bases from J, the junction contained 7 bases not matched to a gene. The CDR3 has 15 amino acids. In nucleotides, the CDR3 is TGTGCCAGCAGCTTAGTTCTGGGACAGAAATACGAGCAGTACTTC. It is translated as CASSLVLGQKYEQYF.

This CDR3 reads CASSKLAGTSYEQYF. The CDR3 DNA sequence: TGTGCCAGCAGCAAACTAGCGGGGACCTCCTACGAGCAGTACTTC. The chain uses TRBV7-9 and TRBJ2-7; TRBD2 aligns across 10 bases. V was pared by 5 bases and J by 0 bases, with 4 bases of the junction left unmatched. Germline V CDR1 and CDR2: SEHNR, FQNEAQ (reference sequence). This CDR3 contains 15 residues.

This chain uses TRBV29-1 with TRBJ2-3, with a tentative D call TRBD1 (6 bases). The CDR3 runs 13 residues. In germline, CDR1 is SQVTM, CDR2 ANQGSEA. Trimming removed 4 bases from V and 6 bases from J, with 14 bases in between. CDR3 sequence (DNA): TGCAGCGTTGCTACAGGGTTGGGTGATACGCAGTATTTT. This gives the protein CSVATGLGDTQYF.

The chain is built from TRBV6-6 and TRBJ1-6; 8 nucleotides match TRBD1. Germline V gives CDR1 MNHNY, CDR2 SVGAGI (reference sequence). The V and J ends lost 6 bases and 7 bases, in that order; junction bases with no gene match: 8. This CDR3 spans 15 amino acids. The DNA for the CDR3 is TGTGCCAGCAGCCAACTCGGACAGGGAAATTCACCCCTCCACTTT. Translation gives CASSQLGQGNSPLHF.

This chain links TRBV6-4 with TRBJ2-3, with D unresolved. V lost 0 bases and J 4 bases, leaving 5 bases between the germline ends. The CDR3 consists of 13 residues. The V gene's germline CDR1 is MRHNA and CDR2 SNTAGT. The CDR3: CASSDSGPDTQYF. The CDR3 region has the DNA TGTGCCAGCAGTGACTCGGGCCCAGATACGCAGTATTTT.

With respect to this clonotype: Sequence at one end of the junction differs from germline and may be a read error. V and J are TRBV5-1 and TRBJ2-3; D might be TRBD1 (5 bases). The CDR3 is made up of 14 amino acids. The germline CDR1 and CDR2 sequences are SGHRS and YFSETQ. The CDR3, as DNA: TGCGCCAGCGGCTTGGCAGGGATCACAGATACGCAGTATTTT. Residues: CASGLAGITDTQYF.

This clonotype has a handful of counts. The chain has TRBV6-2 or TRBV6-3 and TRBJ2-4; D unresolved. The end of the DNA fits TRBJ2-7 better, so the J call may be wrong. The germline gives CDR1 MNHEY, CDR2 SVGEGT. The CDR3 sequence is 12 residues long. The CDR3 DNA follows: TGTGCCAGCAGTTACAGGTGGGGCGAGCAGTACTTC. Amino acid sequence: CASSYRWGEQYF.

The chain joins TRBV6-6 to TRBJ1-2, with TRBD1 as a possible D gene (5 bases). The V gene's germline CDR1 is MNHNY and CDR2 SVGAGI (reference sequence). This CDR3 is 14 amino acids long. The V end was cut by 6 bases, the J end by 3 bases, with 14 bases between. Here the CDR3 DNA reads TGTGCCAGCAGCCTTAGACCAGGGCACTATGGCTACACCTTC. It translates to CASSLRPGHYGYTF.

The chain links TRBV7-2 to TRBJ2-1, with D hard to call. V was clipped by 8 bases and J by 0 bases, with 14 bases between them. CDR3 length equals 15 residues. Germline values: CDR1 SGHTA, CDR2 FQGNSA. Here the CDR3 DNA reads TGTGCCAGCGGACCCGCACCGAGCTCCTACAATGAGCAGTTCTTC. This encodes CASGPAPSSYNEQFF.

The chain employs TRBV4-3 and TRBJ2-7; D might be TRBD2 (5 bases). With 3 bases removed from V and 7 bases from J, the gap between germline ends came to 19 bases. The CDR3 extends over 15 amino acids. Germline V gene data show CDR1 as LGHNA and CDR2 as YSLEER. CDR3 sequence reads: CASSQASLVGNEQYF. CDR3 in DNA: TGCGCCAGCAGCCAGGCTAGCCTCGTGGGGAATGAGCAGTACTTC.

This chain connects TRBV7-9 to TRBJ2-3; D unresolved. The CDR3 spans 14 residues. Trimming pared 2 bases from V and 2 bases from J, leaving 8 bases between. Germline-derived CDR1 and CDR2 are SEHNR and FQNEAQ (reference sequence). The CDR3 sequence: CASSLPRTTDTQYF. CDR3 coding DNA: TGTGCCAGCAGCTTACCCCGCACCACAGATACGCAGTATTTT.

This clonotype showed up many times. The rearrangement joins TRBV29-1 to TRBJ1-2; D is undetermined. V gave up 5 bases and J gave up 4 bases, with 5 bases separating them. The germline gives CDR1 SQVTM, CDR2 ANQGSEA. The CDR3 spans 10 residues. The CDR3 coding sequence is TGCAGCGTTCAGTCCTATGGCTACACCTTC. Translating gives CSVQSYGYTF.

The V call is TRBV28, the J call TRBJ1-2; D is unresolved. Germline loops: CDR1 MDHEN, CDR2 SYDVKM. This CDR3 spans 11 amino acids. The germline V and J ends were trimmed by 3 bases and 8 bases, with 7 bases remaining between them. Here the CDR3 DNA reads TGTGCCAGCAGTTTCGGGTGGGGCTACACCTTC. It is translated as CASSFGWGYTF.

The J gene is TRBJ1-2, the V gene TRBV30; D gene uncertain. Per germline, CDR1 GTSNPN and CDR2 SVGIG (reference sequence). With 2 bases removed from V and 8 bases from J, the gap between germline ends came to 12 bases. The CDR3 is made up of 12 amino acids. CDR3 coding DNA: TGTGCCTGGAGTAGGCAGTTGGGGGGCTACACCTTC. It specifies CAWSRQLGGYTF.

This clonotype was detected only once. The rearrangement joins TRBV20-1 to TRBJ2-3, with D possibly matching TRBD1 (5 bases). The V and J ends lost 6 bases and 0 bases respectively, with 13 bases between them. Germline V gene data show CDR1 as DFQATT and CDR2 as SNEGSKA (reference sequence). The CDR3 contains 14 residues. The CDR3 loop reads CSAPRTTSTDTQYF. The CDR3 region has the DNA TGCAGTGCCCCCCGGACAACAAGCACAGATACGCAGTATTTT.

J is TRBJ2-1 and V is TRBV9; 7 nucleotides agree with TRBD1. The V segment lost 5 bases and the J segment 2 bases; nucleotides outside the gene matches: 7. This CDR3 has 15 amino acids. Germline CDR1 SGDLS, CDR2 YYNGEE. The CDR3 reads CASSDTGVTYNEQFF. DNA of the CDR3: TGTGCCAGCAGTGATACAGGGGTAACCTACAATGAGCAGTTCTTC.

In its sample, this clonotype was seen a few times. The chain links TRBV4-1 to TRBJ2-7, with 9 bases aligning to TRBD1. V trimming: 2 bases; J trimming: 3 bases; junction bases outside the gene matches: 5. Germline V CDR1 and CDR2: MGHRA, YSYEKL. This CDR3 comprises 15 residues. Here the CDR3 reads CASSQSGQGNYEQYF. The DNA of the CDR3 is TGCGCCAGCAGCCAATCGGGACAGGGAAACTACGAGCAGTACTTC.

This chain uses TRBV6-5 with TRBJ2-7; 7 bases are a match to TRBD1. This CDR3 has 14 amino acids. V gave up 7 bases and J gave up 7 bases; unmatched junction bases: 13. Germline V gives CDR1 MNHEY, CDR2 SVGAGI. CDR3 bases: TGTGCCAGCAAAATGGGACAGAGTTCGCGGGAGCAGTACTTC. This encodes CASKMGQSSREQYF.